This T cell receptor (beta chain) was recovered during a study of T cell responses to AZD1222 COVID-19 vaccine. This clone was found once. Its antigen is still unknown. The V gene end was trimmed by 7 bases and the J gene end by 4 bases; junction bases not matched to a gene: 3. The CDR3 is 13 residues long. The germline CDR1 and CDR2 sequences are KGHDR and SFDVKD. Regarding the study as a whole: The number of AZD1222 recipients seropositive at baseline was only five or six. Clonal diversity was possibly underestimated, and white British individuals and females predominated among donors. Spike-specific TCR breadth and depth went up after people got two AZD1222 doses. Unmutated variant regions are reportedly targeted by nearly half of spike-specific TCRs.

Using immunoSEQ multiplex PCR, the repertoire was profiled, and TCRdb retains in-frame clones only, with some absent. The data show about 130,000 clones, 80% to 90% seen once. This TCR was sampled from an adult who received the AZD1222 COVID-19 vaccine. The sequenced sample was peripheral blood, obtained 28 days after the second AZD1222 dose. The chain has TRBV24-1 and TRBJ1-5, with 7 bases that match TRBD1. CDR3 region: CATSRGRNQPQHF. Written as DNA, the CDR3 is TGTGCCACCAGCAGGGGGAGGAATCAGCCCCAGCATTTT.